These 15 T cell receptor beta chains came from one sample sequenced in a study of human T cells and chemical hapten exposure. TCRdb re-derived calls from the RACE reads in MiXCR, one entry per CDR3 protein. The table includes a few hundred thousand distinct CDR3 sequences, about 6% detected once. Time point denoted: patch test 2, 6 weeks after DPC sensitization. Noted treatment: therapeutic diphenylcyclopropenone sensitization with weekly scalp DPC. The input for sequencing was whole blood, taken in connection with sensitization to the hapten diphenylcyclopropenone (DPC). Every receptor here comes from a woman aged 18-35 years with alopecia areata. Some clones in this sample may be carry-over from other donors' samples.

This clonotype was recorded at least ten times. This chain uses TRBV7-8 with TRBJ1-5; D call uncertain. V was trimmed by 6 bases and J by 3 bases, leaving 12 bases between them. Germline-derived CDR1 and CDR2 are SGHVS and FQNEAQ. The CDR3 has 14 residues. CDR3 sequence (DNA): TGTGCCAGCAGTCTCTCAGTAGTCAATCAGCCCCAGCATTTT. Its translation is CASSLSVVNQPQHF.

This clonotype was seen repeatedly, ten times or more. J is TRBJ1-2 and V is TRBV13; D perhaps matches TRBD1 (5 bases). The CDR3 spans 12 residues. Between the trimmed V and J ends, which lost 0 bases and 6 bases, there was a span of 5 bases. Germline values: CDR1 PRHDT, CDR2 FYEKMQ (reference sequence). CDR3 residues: CASSLGGDGYTF. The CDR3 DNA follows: TGTGCCAGCAGCTTAGGGGGGGATGGCTACACCTTC.

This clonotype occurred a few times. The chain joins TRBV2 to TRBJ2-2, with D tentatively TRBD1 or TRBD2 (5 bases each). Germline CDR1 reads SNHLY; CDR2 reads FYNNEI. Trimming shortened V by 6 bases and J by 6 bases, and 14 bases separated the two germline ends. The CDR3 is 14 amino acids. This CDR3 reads CASRVNGAAGELFF. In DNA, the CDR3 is TGTGCCAGCAGAGTAAACGGGGCCGCCGGGGAGCTGTTTTTT.

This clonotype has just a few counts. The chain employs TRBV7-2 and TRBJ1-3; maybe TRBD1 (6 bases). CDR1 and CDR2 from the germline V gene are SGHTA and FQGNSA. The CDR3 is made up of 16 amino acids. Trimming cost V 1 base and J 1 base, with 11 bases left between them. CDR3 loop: CASSLVSQGSGNTIYF. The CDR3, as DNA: TGTGCCAGCAGCTTAGTATCACAGGGATCTGGAAACACCATATATTTT.

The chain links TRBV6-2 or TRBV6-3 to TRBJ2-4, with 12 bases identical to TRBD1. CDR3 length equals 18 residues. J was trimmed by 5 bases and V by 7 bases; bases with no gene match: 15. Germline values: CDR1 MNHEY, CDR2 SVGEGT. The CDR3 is CASTPNLGQGASQNIQYF. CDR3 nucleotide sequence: TGTGCCAGCACCCCAAACCTGGGACAGGGGGCTAGCCAAAACATTCAGTACTTC.

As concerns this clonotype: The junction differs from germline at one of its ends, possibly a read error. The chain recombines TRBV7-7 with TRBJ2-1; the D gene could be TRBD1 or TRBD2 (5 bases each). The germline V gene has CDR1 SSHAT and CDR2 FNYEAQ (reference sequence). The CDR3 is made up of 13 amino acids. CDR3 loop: CASSFSRGHEQFF. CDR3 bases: TGTGCTAGCAGCTTTTCAAGGGGACATGAGCAGTTCTTC.

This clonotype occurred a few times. The CDR3 sequence is CSARGTSGEPTDTQYF. CDR3 nucleotides: TGCAGTGCTCGCGGGACTAGCGGGGAACCCACAGATACGCAGTATTTT. This chain joins TRBV20-1 and TRBJ2-3, with 13 bases that match TRBD2. The V and J ends lost 5 bases and 2 bases, in that order; junction bases with no gene match: 7. Germline CDR1 and CDR2: DFQATT and SNEGSKA (reference sequence). There are 16 residues in the CDR3.

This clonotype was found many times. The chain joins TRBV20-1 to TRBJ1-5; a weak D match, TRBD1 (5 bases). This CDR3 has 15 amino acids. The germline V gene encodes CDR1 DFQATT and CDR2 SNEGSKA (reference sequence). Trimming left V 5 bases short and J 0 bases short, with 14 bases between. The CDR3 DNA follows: TGCAGTGCTGCGCGGGACTGGGATAGCAATCAGCCCCAGCATTTT. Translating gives CSAARDWDSNQPQHF.

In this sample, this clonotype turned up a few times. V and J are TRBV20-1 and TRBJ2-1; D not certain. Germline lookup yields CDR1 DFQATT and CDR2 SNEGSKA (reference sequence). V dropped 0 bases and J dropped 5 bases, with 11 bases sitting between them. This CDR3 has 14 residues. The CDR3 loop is CSARDQGRNNEQFF. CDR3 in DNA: TGCAGTGCTAGAGATCAAGGCAGGAACAATGAGCAGTTCTTC.

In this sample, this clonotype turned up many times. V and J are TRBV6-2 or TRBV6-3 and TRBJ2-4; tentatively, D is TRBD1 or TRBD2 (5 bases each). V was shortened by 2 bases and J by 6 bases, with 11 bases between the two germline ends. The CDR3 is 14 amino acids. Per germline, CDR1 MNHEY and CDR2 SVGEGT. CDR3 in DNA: TGTGCCAGCAGTTACCAAGGGGACCCAAACATTCAGTACTTC. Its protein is CASSYQGDPNIQYF.

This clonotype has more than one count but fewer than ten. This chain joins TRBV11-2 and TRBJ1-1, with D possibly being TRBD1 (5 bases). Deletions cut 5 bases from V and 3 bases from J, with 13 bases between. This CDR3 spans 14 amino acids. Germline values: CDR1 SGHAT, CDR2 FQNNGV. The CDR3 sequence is CASSQPRGYTEAFF. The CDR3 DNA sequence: TGTGCCAGCAGCCAGCCGAGGGGCTACACTGAAGCTTTCTTT.

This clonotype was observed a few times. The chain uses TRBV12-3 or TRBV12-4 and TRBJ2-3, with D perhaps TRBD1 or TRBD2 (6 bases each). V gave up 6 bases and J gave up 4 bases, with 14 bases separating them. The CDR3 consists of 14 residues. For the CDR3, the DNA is TGTGCCAGCAGATACCGGGGGCAGGCAGATACGCAGTATTTT. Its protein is CASRYRGQADTQYF.

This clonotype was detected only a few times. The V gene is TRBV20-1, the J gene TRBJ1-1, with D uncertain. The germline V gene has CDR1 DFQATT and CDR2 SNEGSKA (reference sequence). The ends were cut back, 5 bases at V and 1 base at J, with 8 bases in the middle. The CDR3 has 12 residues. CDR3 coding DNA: TGCAGTGCTCCGCTTGGGAACACTGAAGCTTTCTTT. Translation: CSAPLGNTEAFF.

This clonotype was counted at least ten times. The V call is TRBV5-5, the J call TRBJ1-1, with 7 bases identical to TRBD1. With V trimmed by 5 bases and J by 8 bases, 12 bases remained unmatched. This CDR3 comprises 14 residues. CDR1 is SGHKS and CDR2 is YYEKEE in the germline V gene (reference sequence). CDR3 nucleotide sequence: TGTGCCAGCAGTCCCGGGACAGAACTCTACGAAGCTTTCTTT. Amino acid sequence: CASSPGTELYEAFF.

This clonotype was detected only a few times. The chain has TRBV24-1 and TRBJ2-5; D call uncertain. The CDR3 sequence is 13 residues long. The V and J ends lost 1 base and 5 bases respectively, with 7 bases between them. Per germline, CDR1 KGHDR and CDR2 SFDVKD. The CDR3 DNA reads TGTGCCACCAGTGATTTATGGGCCGAGACCCAGTACTTC. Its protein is CATSDLWAETQYF.